This record concerns one T cell receptor beta chain sequence. Its antigen is as yet unknown. CDR3 length: 14 residues. The junction had 6 bases not matched to a gene; V was cut back by 5 bases and J by 6 bases. Looked up from germline, CDR1 is SEHNR and CDR2 is FQNEAQ (reference sequence). This specimen belongs to a study of T cell responses to AZD1222 COVID-19 vaccine. Clones were sequenced by immunoSEQ multiplex PCR, and TCRdb holds only the in-frame ones, with some missing. There are roughly 130,000 clones in the sample; roughly 86% occur only once, and 12% lies in the top ten. Study outcomes and limitations: Two AZD1222 doses significantly raised spike-specific TCR breadth and depth over controls.

This clonotype was sampled from an adult in good health. This sample comprised peripheral blood, obtained on day 0 of AZD1222 vaccination. The chain combines TRBV7-9 with TRBJ1-3, with 8 nucleotides matching TRBD1. The CDR3 reads CASSTGQGENTIYF. Here the CDR3 DNA reads TGTGCCAGCAGCACCGGACAGGGAGAAAACACCATATATTTT.